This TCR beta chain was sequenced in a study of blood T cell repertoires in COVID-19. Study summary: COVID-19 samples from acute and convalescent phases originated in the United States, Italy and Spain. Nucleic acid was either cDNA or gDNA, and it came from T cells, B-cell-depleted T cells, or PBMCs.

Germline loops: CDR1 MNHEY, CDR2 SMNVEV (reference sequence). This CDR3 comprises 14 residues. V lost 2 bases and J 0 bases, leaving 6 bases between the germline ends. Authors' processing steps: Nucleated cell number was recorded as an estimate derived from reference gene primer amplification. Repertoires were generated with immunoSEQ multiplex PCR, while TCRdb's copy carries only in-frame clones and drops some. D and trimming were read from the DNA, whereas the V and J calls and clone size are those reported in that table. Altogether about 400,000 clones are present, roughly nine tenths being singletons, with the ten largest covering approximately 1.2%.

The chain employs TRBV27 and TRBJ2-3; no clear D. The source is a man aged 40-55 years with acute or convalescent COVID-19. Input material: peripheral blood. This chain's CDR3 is CASSLGRSTDTQYF. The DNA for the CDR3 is TGTGCCAGCAGTTTAGGCCGCAGCACAGATACGCAGTATTTT.